This TCR beta chain originates from a study of T-cell reconstitution after alpha-beta-depleted transplantation in children. Findings and limits, study-wide: One year post-transplant, T-cell counts and diversity were largely derived from T cells produced anew. In patients about two months after transplant, alpha-beta T cells reportedly arose from several hundred expanded graft clones.

This clonotype was detected ten times or more. Its antigen is undetermined. V shed 1 base and J shed 8 bases, with 8 bases lying between them. This CDR3 spans 12 amino acids. Researchers prepared the TCRbeta library using unique molecular identifiers, the study reports. TCRdb reprocessed the PCR reads via MiXCR and lists one record per CDR3 protein. The sample consists of around 200,000 distinct CDR3 sequences, roughly a sixth of them appearing once. The gene calls are TRBV12-3 or TRBV12-4 and TRBJ1-2, with D uncertain. This clonotype was obtained from a male patient aged 2-10 years who had a stem cell transplant for acute lymphoblastic leukemia, so the T cells may come from the graft donor. This specimen consisted of PBMCs, mostly from graft donor cells, obtained 360 days after TCRalphabeta/CD19-depleted stem cell transplant. CDR3 in DNA: TGTGCCAGCAGTTTAGAGGGTGGCGGCTACACCTTC. Residues: CASSLEGGGYTF.